This TCR beta chain comes out of a study of OX40 agonist ivuxolimab in advanced cancers. Study-wide background: Ivuxolimab, an agonistic anti-OX40 (CD134) antibody, was given to patients. Ivuxolimab, which patients received intravenously every 2 weeks, was dosed at 0.01 to 10 mg/kg. Partial responses were recorded for three patients, including one with hepatocellular carcinoma and two with cutaneous melanoma.

Sequenced by immunoSEQ multiplex PCR; TCRdb stores in-frame clones only, minus some. The top ten hold 1.5% to 2% of the sample, which has tens of thousands of clones, around four fifths seen once. Overall study findings and caveats: Certain nonresponding patients likewise had low normalized T-cell clonal expansion.

Concerning this clone itself: Its antigen is unidentified.

The length of the CDR3 is 13 residues. V was pared by 6 bases and J by 1 base, with 9 bases between. Germline CDR1 and CDR2: MDHEN and SYDVKM. The clonotype originates from an adult with an advanced solid tumor such as melanoma, head and neck, liver or kidney cancer. J is TRBJ2-5 and V is TRBV28, with D perhaps TRBD1 or TRBD2 (5 bases each). The sequencing used CD4+ or CD8+ T cells sorted from blood, collected in a trial of the OX40 agonist ivuxolimab. As DNA, the CDR3 is TGTGCCAGCAGCGCAGGGACCCAAGAGACCCAGTACTTC. As protein: CASSAGTQETQYF.